These 14 T cell receptor beta chains were sequenced from one sample in a study of blood T cell repertoires in COVID-19. Assay: immunoSEQ multiplex PCR; the TCRdb copy retains only in-frame clones and omits some. The table lists 100,000 to 150,000 clones, approximately 80% of them singletons, with 10% to 15% in the top ten. Sequencing input: peripheral blood. These receptors were taken from a man aged 55 to 70 with acute or convalescent COVID-19.

This chain links TRBV30 with TRBJ2-7, with D hard to call. The length of the CDR3 is 12 residues. Trimming cost V 2 bases and J 3 bases, with 8 bases left between them. Germline V CDR1 and CDR2: GTSNPN, SVGIG (reference sequence). For the CDR3, the DNA is TGTGCCTGGAGTTATACAGACTACGAGCAGTACTTC. It yields the protein CAWSYTDYEQYF.

This clone appeared once. The chain carries TRBV3-1 (or the pseudogene TRBV3-2) and TRBJ1-2; D not certain. Per germline, CDR1 LGHDT and CDR2 YNNKEL (reference sequence). V was clipped by 4 bases and J by 2 bases, with 11 bases between them. The CDR3 extends over 14 amino acids. CDR3 loop: CASSPHGVNYGYTF. In DNA form, the CDR3 reads TGTGCCAGCAGCCCCCACGGGGTAAACTATGGCTACACCTTC.

The rearrangement joins TRBV28 to TRBJ2-7; 9 nucleotides align to TRBD2. The CDR3 runs 16 residues. In germline, CDR1 is MDHEN, CDR2 SYDVKM. The J segment lost 7 bases and the V segment lost 5 bases, leaving 15 bases of the junction unmatched. The CDR3 DNA follows: TGTGCCAGCAGTCCCAACTGGGGTAGCGGGGGTGGAGAGCAGTACTTC. Its protein is CASSPNWGSGGGEQYF.

The chain has TRBV5-1 and TRBJ2-7; D is possibly TRBD1 (6 bases). Between the trimmed V and J ends, which lost 3 bases and 3 bases, there was a span of 19 bases. The CDR3 extends over 16 amino acids. Germline values: CDR1 SGHRS, CDR2 YFSETQ. The CDR3 DNA reads TGCGCCAGCAGCTCCCGATTTGACAGGAACCACTACGAGCAGTACTTC. Translating gives CASSSRFDRNHYEQYF.

This clone counts as medium-sized. The CDR3 is CASRDTRDMYRGYTF. CDR3 nucleotide sequence: TGTGCCAGCAGAGATACCCGGGACATGTACCGAGGCTACACCTTC. V and J are TRBV6-5 and TRBJ1-2; tentative D call: TRBD1 (6 bases). Trimming pared 6 bases from V and 8 bases from J, leaving 22 bases between. The CDR3 has 15 residues. Germline values: CDR1 MNHEY, CDR2 SVGAGI.

This chain joins TRBV9 and TRBJ2-3, with 9 positions matching TRBD2. The length of the CDR3 is 15 residues. Trimming removed 3 bases from V and 2 bases from J; junction bases left unmatched: 4. Looked up from germline, CDR1 is SGDLS and CDR2 is YYNGEE. Here the CDR3 DNA reads TGTGCCAGCAGCGCTAGCGGGGCCCCCACAGATACGCAGTATTTT. Encoded protein: CASSASGAPTDTQYF.

V usage is TRBV11-2 and J usage is TRBJ2-2, with a possible D match to TRBD2 (5 bases). Germline lookup yields CDR1 SGHAT and CDR2 FQNNGV. This CDR3 contains 15 residues. V dropped 4 bases and J dropped 5 bases, with 14 bases sitting between them. CDR3: CASSSRATRTGELFF. The CDR3 DNA sequence: TGTGCCAGCAGCTCGAGGGCCACTCGGACCGGGGAGCTGTTTTTT. The variable domain in full, completed from reference TRBV11-2 and TRBJ2-2, reads EAGVAQSPRYKIIEKRQSVAFWCNPISGHATLYWYQQILGQGPKLLIQFQNNGVVDDSQLPKDRFSAERLKGVDSTLKIQPAKLEDSAVYLCASSSRATRTGELFFGEGSRLTVL.

The rearrangement links TRBV4-2 to TRBJ2-3, with D possibly matching TRBD2 (6 bases). The CDR3 is 17 amino acids. V was trimmed by 2 bases and J by 1 base, leaving 16 bases between them. CDR1 is LGHNA, CDR2 YNFKEQ, per germline. The CDR3 is CASSQKGSGGGTDTQYF. CDR3 sequence (DNA): TGTGCCAGCAGCCAAAAGGGATCCGGGGGTGGCACAGATACGCAGTATTTT.

The chain links TRBV5-1 to TRBJ2-3, with TRBD2 identical over 7 bases. The V segment lost 0 bases and the J segment 5 bases; nucleotides outside the gene matches: 3. The CDR3 runs 14 residues. Per germline, CDR1 SGHRS and CDR2 YFSETQ. This chain's CDR3 is CASSLGLAIDTQYF. The CDR3 nucleotides are TGCGCCAGCAGCTTGGGACTAGCAATAGATACGCAGTATTTT.

This clone was seen only once. The chain is built from TRBV19 and TRBJ1-5, with TRBD1 as a possible D gene (6 bases). The CDR3 has 14 residues. CDR1 and CDR2 from the germline V gene are LNHDA and SQIVND (reference sequence). Trimming cost V 11 bases and J 3 bases, with 17 bases left between them. The CDR3 nucleotides are TGTGCCGGGGGCGGCAGGACATACAATCAGCCCCAGCATTTT. Protein product: CAGGGRTYNQPQHF.

This rearrangement joins TRBV11-1 to TRBJ1-1; TRBD1 matches at 7 bases. Germline CDR1 SGHAT, CDR2 FQDESV (reference sequence). The CDR3 is made up of 13 amino acids. V dropped 4 bases and J dropped 3; count of bases not matched to a gene: 2. CDR3 sequence reads: CASSYDRDTEAFF. In DNA, the CDR3 is TGTGCCAGCAGCTACGACAGGGACACTGAAGCTTTCTTT.

V gene TRBV19 combines with J gene TRBJ1-2; D remains unclear. This CDR3 has 16 residues. From germline, CDR1 is LNHDA and CDR2 SQIVND (reference sequence). V was shortened by 3 bases and J by 0 bases, with 14 bases between the two germline ends. CDR3 sequence (DNA): TGTGCCAGTAGTATTCCCGGGAGGTTCTCTAACTATGGCTACACCTTC. This gives the protein CASSIPGRFSNYGYTF.

This chain joins TRBV5-4 and TRBJ1-2, with D uncertain. V lost 0 bases, J lost 2 bases, and 11 bases lay in between. The CDR3 totals 15 residues. CDR1 SGHNT and CDR2 YYREEE come from the germline V gene (reference sequence). The CDR3, as DNA: TGTGCCAGCAGCTTGGATAGATTCTCAAACTATGGCTACACCTTC. The encoded protein is CASSLDRFSNYGYTF.

This clone turned up a few times. J is TRBJ2-7 and V is TRBV28; 13 bases match TRBD2. V lost 6 bases, J lost 4 bases, and 6 bases stayed unmatched. The CDR3 runs 15 residues. From germline, CDR1 is MDHEN and CDR2 SYDVKM. The CDR3 loop reads CASSPWTSGRYEQYF. CDR3 DNA: TGTGCCAGCAGCCCCTGGACTAGCGGGAGATACGAGCAGTACTTC.